The clone carrying this T cell receptor beta chain has more than one count but fewer than ten. Its antigen is undetermined. The entry originates in a study of blood T cells in healthy people across ages. The CDR3 has 14 amino acids. After removal of 6 bases from V and 0 bases from J, the junction contained 4 bases not matched to a gene. Germline V gives CDR1 ENHRY, CDR2 SYGVKD. The authors ran a second PCR of about 7 to 11 cycles using a sample-barcoded 5' primer and a J-beta primer mix. Sequencing yielded, for each sample, at least 2.5 million paired-end reads carrying CDR3. TCRdb reanalysed the 5' RACE reads using MiXCR and keeps one entry per CDR3 protein. Found here are fewer than 700,000 distinct CDR3 sequences, roughly 43% of them singletons; the top ten hold under 30%. Study findings and constraints: A roughly linear fall in TCR beta diversity per million T cells was seen with increasing age.

The V and J genes are TRBV10-3 and TRBJ2-7, with 8 bases aligning to TRBD1. The source material was blood. The clonotype was recovered from an elderly man in good health. The chain's CDR3 is CAISPGQGSYEQYF. The CDR3 bases are TGTGCCATCAGCCCTGGACAGGGCTCCTACGAGCAGTACTTC.